The following is a T cell receptor beta chain sequence with its context. Germline CDR1 reads SGHNT; CDR2 reads YYREEE (reference sequence). V shed 2 bases, J shed 6 bases, and the junction held 8 bases outside the gene matches. There are 15 residues in the CDR3. The data were taken from a study of control samples from healthy donors and cancer patients. Generated by immunoSEQ multiplex PCR, the TCRdb table keeps only in-frame clones and is missing some. The sample has under 70,000 clones, about 96% seen once. Specimen: blood. This TCR was sampled from a woman in her late teens or twenties in good health. The gene calls are TRBV5-4 and TRBJ2-3; 8 bases line up with TRBD2. CDR3 sequence: CASSFSGGGLDTQYF. DNA of the CDR3: TGTGCCAGCAGCTTTTCGGGGGGGGGCCTGGATACGCAGTATTTT.